A single sample gave rise to the 8 T cell receptor beta chains below, sequenced in a study of T cells in Graves' hyperthyroidism and ophthalmopathy. Amplification targeted TCR beta CDR3 regions from RNA transcripts. With the HTBI primer set, the TCR CDR3 went through a first round of RT-PCR. TCRdb re-analysed the multiplex PCR reads in MiXCR, keeping a single row per CDR3 protein. This table has about 350,000 distinct CDR3 sequences, 12% to 15% appearing once. The sample comprised blood. The receptors stem from a woman aged 60-75 years with Graves' ophthalmopathy.

The rearrangement joins TRBV6-6 to TRBJ2-5; the D gene is possibly TRBD2 (6 bases). The CDR3 totals 17 residues. From germline, CDR1 is MNHNY and CDR2 SVGAGI (reference sequence). With 1 base removed from V and 0 bases from J, the gap between germline ends came to 15 bases. CDR3 amino acids: CASSYWQEGWDQETQYF. The CDR3 DNA follows: TGTGCCAGCAGTTACTGGCAGGAGGGGTGGGACCAAGAGACCCAGTACTTC.

In this sample, this clonotype turned up many times. The chain employs TRBV27 and TRBJ2-3; the D is unclear. V lost 8 bases and J 0 bases, leaving 12 bases between the germline ends. The CDR3 contains 14 residues. Germline V gene lookup returns CDR1 MNHEY and CDR2 SMNVEV (reference sequence). CDR3 sequence reads: CASGPTSSTDTQYF. The DNA for the CDR3 is TGTGCCAGCGGCCCTACCTCTAGCACAGATACGCAGTATTTT.

Many counts were recorded for this clonotype. The chain carries TRBV12-3 or TRBV12-4 and TRBJ1-1; 7 bases map to TRBD1. Trimming cost V 7 bases and J 2 bases; bases outside gene matches: 7. The CDR3 is made up of 14 amino acids. The CDR3 protein is CASNGRDRNTEAFF. The CDR3 coding sequence is TGTGCCAGCAACGGAAGGGACAGAAACACTGAAGCTTTCTTT.

This clonotype was recorded at least ten times. The J gene is TRBJ2-5, the V gene TRBV6-1; the match to TRBD1 covers 7 bases. The CDR3 runs to 15 residues. J lost 1 base, V lost 5 bases, and 7 bases had no gene match. The V gene's germline CDR1 is MNHNS and CDR2 SASEGT. CDR3 nucleotide sequence: TGTGCCAGCAGTAAAGGGGGCCATTCCCAAGAGACCCAGTACTTC. This gives the protein CASSKGGHSQETQYF.

In its sample, this clonotype was seen many times. J is TRBJ2-7 and V is TRBV20-1; 13 nucleotides align to TRBD2. The CDR3 loop spans 15 amino acids. V lost 1 base and J lost 6; bases outside the gene matches: 6. CDR1 and CDR2 from the germline V gene are DFQATT and SNEGSKA (reference sequence). The CDR3 sequence is CSARGRLAGGIEQYF. CDR3 nucleotides: TGCAGTGCTAGAGGAAGACTAGCGGGAGGTATCGAGCAGTACTTC.

A few counts support this clonotype. The chain joins TRBV6-1 to TRBJ1-6, with 7 bases lining up with TRBD1. Germline CDR1 reads MNHNS; CDR2 reads SASEGT. V gave up 3 bases and J gave up 0 bases; unmatched junction bases: 14. The CDR3 has 20 residues. This chain's CDR3 is CASSEPQSGTASSYNSPLHF. The CDR3 DNA sequence: TGTGCCAGCAGTGAGCCCCAATCCGGGACAGCGAGCTCCTATAATTCACCCCTCCACTTT.

The CDR3, as DNA: TGTGCCAGCAGCTTACGGCTAGCGGGAGGGCTAATCTCCTACGAGCAGTACTTC. This codes for CASSLRLAGGLISYEQYF. This chain joins TRBV7-9 and TRBJ2-7; 12 nucleotides align to TRBD2. The ends lost 2 bases at V and 0 bases at J; junction bases unmatched: 8. The CDR3 loop spans 18 amino acids. Germline V gene sequence: CDR1 SEHNR, CDR2 FQNEAQ (reference sequence).

At least ten counts were recorded for this clonotype. The chain couples TRBV27 to TRBJ2-5, with TRBD2 identical over 8 bases. Germline V gene sequence: CDR1 MNHEY, CDR2 SMNVEV (reference sequence). V gave up 5 bases and J gave up 9 bases; unmatched junction bases: 11. CDR3 size: 14 residues. CDR3 loop: CASSQLAALGAQYF. As DNA, the CDR3 is TGTGCCAGCAGTCAACTAGCGGCCCTAGGGGCCCAGTACTTC.